This T cell receptor beta chain was documented in a study of vaccination and CD4 T cells after COVID-19. About this clonotype itself: The antigen is not known.

The time point here: late sampling 161 to 241 days after vaccination in a few convalescent patients. TCRdb redid the calling of the PCR reads with MiXCR, one entry per CDR3 protein. Here the sample spans roughly 31,000 distinct CDR3 sequences, about 50% being singletons. Whole-study results and caveats: The appearance of a median roughly 89% of reactive clones in convalescent patients occurred only post-vaccination.

CDR1 and CDR2 from the germline V gene are MNHEY and SMNVEV (reference sequence). There are 14 residues in the CDR3. V trimming: 9 bases; J trimming: 3 bases; junction bases outside the gene matches: 10. The sequencing here drew on CD4+ T cells from blood, taken about 7 months after SARS-CoV-2 vaccination. The chain links TRBV27 to TRBJ2-7, with 8 bases matching TRBD2. This TCR derives from a human donor who had recovered from COVID-19. For the CDR3, the DNA is TGTGCCAGTAGTGCCGGGACTAGTCGCTACGAGCAGTACTTC. As protein: CASSAGTSRYEQYF.